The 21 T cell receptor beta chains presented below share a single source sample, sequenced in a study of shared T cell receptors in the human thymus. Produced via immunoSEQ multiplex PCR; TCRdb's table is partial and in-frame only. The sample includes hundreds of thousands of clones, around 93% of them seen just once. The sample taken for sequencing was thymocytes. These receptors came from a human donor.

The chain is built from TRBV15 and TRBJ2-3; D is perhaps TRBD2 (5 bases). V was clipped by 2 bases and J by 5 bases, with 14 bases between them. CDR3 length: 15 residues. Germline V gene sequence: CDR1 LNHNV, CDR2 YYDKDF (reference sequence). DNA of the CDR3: TGTGCCACCAGCAGAAGATCCCTAGCTGGAGATACGCAGTATTTT. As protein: CATSRRSLAGDTQYF.

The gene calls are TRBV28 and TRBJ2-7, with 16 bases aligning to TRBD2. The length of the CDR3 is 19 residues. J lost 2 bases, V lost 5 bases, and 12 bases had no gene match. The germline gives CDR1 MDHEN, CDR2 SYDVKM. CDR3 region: CASSPPGLAGGPGAYEQYF. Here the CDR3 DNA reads TGTGCCAGCAGTCCGCCGGGACTAGCGGGAGGGCCGGGGGCCTACGAGCAGTACTTC.

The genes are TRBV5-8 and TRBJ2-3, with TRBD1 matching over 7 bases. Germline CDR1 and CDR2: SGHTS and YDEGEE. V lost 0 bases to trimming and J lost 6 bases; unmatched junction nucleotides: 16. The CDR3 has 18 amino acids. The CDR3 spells CASSLARWPRDSADTQYF. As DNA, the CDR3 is TGTGCCAGCAGCTTGGCCCGGTGGCCTAGGGACAGCGCGGATACGCAGTATTTT.

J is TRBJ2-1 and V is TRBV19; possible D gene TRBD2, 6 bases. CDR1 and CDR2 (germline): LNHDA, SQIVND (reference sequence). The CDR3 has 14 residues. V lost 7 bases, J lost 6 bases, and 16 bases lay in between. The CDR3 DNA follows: TGTGCCAGTAATTCGCGGGGTAAGTCCAATGAGCAGTTCTTC. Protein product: CASNSRGKSNEQFF.

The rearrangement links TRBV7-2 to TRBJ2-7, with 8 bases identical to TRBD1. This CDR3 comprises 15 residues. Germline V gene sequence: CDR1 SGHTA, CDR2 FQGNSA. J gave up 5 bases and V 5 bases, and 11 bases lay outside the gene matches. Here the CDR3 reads CASSLSGQGSNEQYF. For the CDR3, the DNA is TGTGCCAGCAGCCTATCAGGACAGGGAAGCAACGAGCAGTACTTC.

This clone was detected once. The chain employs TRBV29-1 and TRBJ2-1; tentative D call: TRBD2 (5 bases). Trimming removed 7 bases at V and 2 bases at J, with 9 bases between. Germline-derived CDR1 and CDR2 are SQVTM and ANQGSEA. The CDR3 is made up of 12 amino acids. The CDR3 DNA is TGCAGCGGAGGAGGAGCCTACAATGAGCAGTTCTTC. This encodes CSGGGAYNEQFF.

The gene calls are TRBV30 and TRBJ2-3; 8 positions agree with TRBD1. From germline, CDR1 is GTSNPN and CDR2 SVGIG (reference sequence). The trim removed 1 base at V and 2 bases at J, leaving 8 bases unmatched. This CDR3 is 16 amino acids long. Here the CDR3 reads CAWSAPHRGTTDTQYF. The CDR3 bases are TGTGCCTGGAGTGCCCCCCACAGGGGGACCACAGATACGCAGTATTTT.

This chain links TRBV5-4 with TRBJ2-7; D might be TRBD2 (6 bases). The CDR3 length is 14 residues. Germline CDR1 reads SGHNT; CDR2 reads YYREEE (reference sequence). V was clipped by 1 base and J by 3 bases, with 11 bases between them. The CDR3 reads CASSLSGTHYEQYF. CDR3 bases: TGTGCCAGCAGCTTGAGTGGGACTCACTACGAGCAGTACTTC.

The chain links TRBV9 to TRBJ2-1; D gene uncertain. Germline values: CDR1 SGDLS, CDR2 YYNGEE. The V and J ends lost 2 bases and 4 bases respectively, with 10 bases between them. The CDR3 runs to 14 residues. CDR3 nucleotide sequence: TGTGCCAGCAGCGTTTGGAGCGAATACAATGAGCAGTTCTTC. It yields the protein CASSVWSEYNEQFF.

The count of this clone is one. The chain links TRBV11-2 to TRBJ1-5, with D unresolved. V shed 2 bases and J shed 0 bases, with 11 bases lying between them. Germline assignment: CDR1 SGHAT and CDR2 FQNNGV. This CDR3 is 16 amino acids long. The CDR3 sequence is CASSLREKTSNQPQHF. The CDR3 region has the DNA TGTGCCAGCAGCTTAAGGGAGAAAACTAGCAATCAGCCCCAGCATTTT.

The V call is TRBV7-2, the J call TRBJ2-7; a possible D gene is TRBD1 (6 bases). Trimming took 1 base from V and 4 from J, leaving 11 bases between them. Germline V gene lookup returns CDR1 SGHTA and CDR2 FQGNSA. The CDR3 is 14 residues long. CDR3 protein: CASSLVDRVYEQYF. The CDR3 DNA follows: TGTGCCAGCAGCTTAGTGGACAGAGTGTACGAGCAGTACTTC.

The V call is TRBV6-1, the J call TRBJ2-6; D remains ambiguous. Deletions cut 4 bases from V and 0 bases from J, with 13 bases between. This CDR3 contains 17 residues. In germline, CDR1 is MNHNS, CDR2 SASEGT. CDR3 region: CASSGSAQISGANVLTF. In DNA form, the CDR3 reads TGTGCCAGCAGTGGATCGGCACAAATCTCTGGGGCCAACGTCCTGACTTTC.

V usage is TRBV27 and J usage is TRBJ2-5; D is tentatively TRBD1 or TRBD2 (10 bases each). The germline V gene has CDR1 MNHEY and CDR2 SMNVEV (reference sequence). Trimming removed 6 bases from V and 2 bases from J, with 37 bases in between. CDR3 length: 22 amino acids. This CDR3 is CASSRTGTGASLAGERQETQYF. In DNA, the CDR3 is TGTGCCAGCAGCCGCACCGGGACAGGGGCAAGTCTAGCGGGAGAAAGGCAAGAGACCCAGTACTTC.

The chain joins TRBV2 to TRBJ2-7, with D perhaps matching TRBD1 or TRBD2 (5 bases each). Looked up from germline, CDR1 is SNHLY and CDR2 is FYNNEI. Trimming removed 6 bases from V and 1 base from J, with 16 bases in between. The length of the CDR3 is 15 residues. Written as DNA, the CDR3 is TGTGCCAGCAGGAGGAGGCAGGGCCATTCCTACGAGCAGTACTTC. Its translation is CASRRRQGHSYEQYF.

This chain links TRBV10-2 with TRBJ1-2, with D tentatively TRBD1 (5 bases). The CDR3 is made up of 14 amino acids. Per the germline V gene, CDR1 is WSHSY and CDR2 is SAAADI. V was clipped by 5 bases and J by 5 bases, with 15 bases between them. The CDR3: CASSLRDRGYGYTF. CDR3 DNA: TGCGCCAGCAGTCTCCGGGACCGGGGGTATGGCTACACCTTC.

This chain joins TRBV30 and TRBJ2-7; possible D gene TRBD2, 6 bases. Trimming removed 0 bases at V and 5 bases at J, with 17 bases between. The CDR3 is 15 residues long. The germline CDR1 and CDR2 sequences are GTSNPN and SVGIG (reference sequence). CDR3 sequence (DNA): TGTGCCTGGAGTGTACGGAGGGGTCCAGGTGACGAGCAGTACTTC. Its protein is CAWSVRRGPGDEQYF.

The CDR3 loop reads CASSLGRGRANKMNTEAFF. As DNA, the CDR3 is TGTGCCAGCAGCTTGGGCAGGGGCAGGGCCAATAAGATGAACACTGAAGCTTTCTTT. The chain has TRBV5-6 and TRBJ1-1, with a possible D match to TRBD1 (6 bases). V gave up 0 bases and J gave up 0 bases, with 21 bases separating them. Germline loops: CDR1 SGHDT, CDR2 YYEEEE. CDR3 size: 19 residues.

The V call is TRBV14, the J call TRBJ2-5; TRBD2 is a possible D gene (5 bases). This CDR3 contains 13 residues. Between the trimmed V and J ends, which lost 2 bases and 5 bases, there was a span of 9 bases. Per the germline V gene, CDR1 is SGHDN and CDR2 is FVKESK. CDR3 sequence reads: CASSQSGRETQYF. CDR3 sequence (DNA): TGTGCCAGCAGCCAATCGGGAAGGGAGACCCAGTACTTC.

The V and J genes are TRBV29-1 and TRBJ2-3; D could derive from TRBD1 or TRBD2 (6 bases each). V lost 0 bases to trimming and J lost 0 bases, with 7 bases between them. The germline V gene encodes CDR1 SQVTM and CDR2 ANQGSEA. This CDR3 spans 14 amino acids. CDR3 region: CSVEEGGSTDTQYF. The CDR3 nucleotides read TGCAGCGTTGAAGAAGGGGGGAGCACAGATACGCAGTATTTT.

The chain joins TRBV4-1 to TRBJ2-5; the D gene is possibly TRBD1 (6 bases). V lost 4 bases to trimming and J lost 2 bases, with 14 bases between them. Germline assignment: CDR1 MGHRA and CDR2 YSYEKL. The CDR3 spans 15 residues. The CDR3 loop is CASSRERTDQETQYF. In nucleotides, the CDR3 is TGCGCCAGCAGCCGAGAGAGGACAGATCAAGAGACCCAGTACTTC.

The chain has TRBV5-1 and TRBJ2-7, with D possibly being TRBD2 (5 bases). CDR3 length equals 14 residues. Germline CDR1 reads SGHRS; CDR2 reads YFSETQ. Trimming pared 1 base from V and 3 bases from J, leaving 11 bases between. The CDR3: CASSLFTGFYEQYF. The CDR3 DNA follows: TGCGCCAGCAGCTTGTTTACGGGATTCTACGAGCAGTACTTC.